Below are 9 T cell receptor beta chains sequenced from a single sample in a study of T cells in Graves' hyperthyroidism and ophthalmopathy. Using RNA transcripts as the source, TCR beta CDR3 regions were amplified. The HTBI set primed first-round TCR CDR3 RT-PCR. Each CDR3 protein gets one entry after TCRdb re-called the multiplex PCR reads with MiXCR. This sample has 620,000 or so distinct CDR3 sequences, with 13% to 15% found just once. The source material was blood. The receptors originated from a woman between 45 and 65 years old with Graves' ophthalmopathy.

V gene TRBV4-3 combines with J gene TRBJ2-2; no definite D call. The V gene's germline CDR1 is LGHNA and CDR2 YSLEER. V dropped 1 base and J dropped 6 bases, with 12 bases sitting between them. There are 15 residues in the CDR3. This chain's CDR3 is CASSQGPRMAGELFF. CDR3 sequence (DNA): TGCGCCAGCAGCCAAGGTCCTCGAATGGCCGGGGAGCTGTTTTTT.

At least ten counts were recorded for this clonotype. The gene calls are TRBV28 and TRBJ2-1, with TRBD1 matching over 10 bases. Germline loops: CDR1 MDHEN, CDR2 SYDVKM. CDR3 length: 15 amino acids. Losses at the gene ends were 5 bases for V and 6 bases for J; bases not matched to a gene: 7. CDR3 DNA: TGTGCCAGCAGTCACGGGACAGGGGTTCTCAATGAGCAGTTCTTC. This codes for CASSHGTGVLNEQFF.

This clonotype was recorded at least ten times. The V call is TRBV9, the J call TRBJ1-1, with D perhaps matching TRBD1 (5 bases). Germline CDR1 reads SGDLS; CDR2 reads YYNGEE. V was pared by 0 bases and J by 0 bases, with 9 bases between. The CDR3 consists of 15 residues. This chain's CDR3 is CASSVAGGMNTEAFF. In DNA, the CDR3 is TGTGCCAGCAGCGTAGCGGGGGGAATGAACACTGAAGCTTTCTTT.

The chain recombines TRBV20-1 with TRBJ2-7, with 8 positions matching TRBD1. V lost 4 bases to trimming and J lost 2 bases; unmatched junction nucleotides: 10. CDR3 length: 15 residues. Germline CDR1 is DFQATT and CDR2 is SNEGSKA (reference sequence). This chain's CDR3 is CSATDRGVRPYEQYF. In DNA, the CDR3 is TGCAGTGCTACAGACAGGGGAGTTCGCCCCTACGAGCAGTACTTC.

There are a few counts of this clonotype. This chain links TRBV19 with TRBJ1-3; no firm D call. From germline, CDR1 is LNHDA and CDR2 SQIVND (reference sequence). CDR3 size: 16 residues. V lost 4 bases, J lost 1 base, and 14 bases lay in between. The CDR3 is CASSTDGPSSGNTIYF. The CDR3, as DNA: TGTGCCAGTAGTACGGACGGACCCTCTTCTGGAAACACCATATATTTT. The entire variable domain, with the rest obtained from reference TRBV19 and TRBJ1-3, is as follows: DGGITQSPKYLFRKEGQNVTLSCEQNLNHDAMYWYRQDPGQGLRLIYYSQIVNDFQKGDIAEGYSVSREKKESFPLTVTSAQKNPTAFYLCASSTDGPSSGNTIYFGEGSWLTVV.

V is TRBV7-8 and J is TRBJ2-5, with D perhaps TRBD2 (6 bases). CDR1 is SGHVS and CDR2 is FQNEAQ in the germline V gene. Trimming shortened V by 2 bases and J by 4 bases, and 14 bases separated the two germline ends. The CDR3 sequence is 15 residues long. CDR3 nucleotides: TGTGCCAGCAGCTTAACTCTAGCGCGTGGAGAGACCCAGTACTTC. Its protein is CASSLTLARGETQYF.

This clonotype was seen only a few times. The chain's CDR3 is CASSGTGGFYEQYF. CDR3 nucleotide sequence: TGTGCCAGCAGTGGGACAGGGGGGTTCTACGAGCAGTACTTC. This rearrangement joins TRBV28 to TRBJ2-7; 11 nucleotides line up with TRBD1. Germline V gene lookup returns CDR1 MDHEN and CDR2 SYDVKM. V gave up 5 bases and J gave up 3 bases; unmatched junction bases: 3. The CDR3 spans 14 residues.

This clonotype was detected once. The CDR3 loop is CASSYLYRDGYTF. The CDR3, as DNA: TGTGCCAGCAGTTACCTCTACAGGGACGGCTACACCTTC. The chain joins TRBV6-2 or TRBV6-3 to TRBJ1-2; a weak D match, TRBD1 (6 bases). Germline CDR1 MNHEY, CDR2 SVGEGT. The CDR3 is 13 residues long. Trimming cost V 2 bases and J 8 bases, with 12 bases left between them.

Many counts were recorded for this clonotype. CDR3 region: CASRIAGGGETQYF. The CDR3 DNA sequence: TGTGCCAGCAGGATAGCGGGAGGAGGAGAGACCCAGTACTTC. J is TRBJ2-5 and V is TRBV12-3 or TRBV12-4, with 10 nucleotides matching TRBD2. The CDR3 loop spans 14 amino acids. V lost 6 bases to trimming and J lost 4 bases; unmatched junction nucleotides: 5.